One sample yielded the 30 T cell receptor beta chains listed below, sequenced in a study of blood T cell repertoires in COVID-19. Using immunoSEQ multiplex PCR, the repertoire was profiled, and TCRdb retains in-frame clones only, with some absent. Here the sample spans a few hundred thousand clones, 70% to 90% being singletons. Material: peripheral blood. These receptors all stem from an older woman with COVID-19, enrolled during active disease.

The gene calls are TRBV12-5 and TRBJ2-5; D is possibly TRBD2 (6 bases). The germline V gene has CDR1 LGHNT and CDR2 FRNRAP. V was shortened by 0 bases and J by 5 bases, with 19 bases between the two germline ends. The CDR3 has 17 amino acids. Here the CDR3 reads CASGLVLGGVGRETQYF. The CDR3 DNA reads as TGTGCTAGTGGTTTGGTACTAGGAGGGGTGGGCAGGGAGACCCAGTACTTC.

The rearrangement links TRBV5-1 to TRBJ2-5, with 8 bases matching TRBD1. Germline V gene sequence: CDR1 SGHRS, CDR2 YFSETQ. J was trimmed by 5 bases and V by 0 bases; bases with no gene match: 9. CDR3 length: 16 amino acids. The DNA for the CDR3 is TGCGCCAGCAGCTTGGTGACCGGCAGGGGGCGTGAGACCCAGTACTTC. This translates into CASSLVTGRGRETQYF.

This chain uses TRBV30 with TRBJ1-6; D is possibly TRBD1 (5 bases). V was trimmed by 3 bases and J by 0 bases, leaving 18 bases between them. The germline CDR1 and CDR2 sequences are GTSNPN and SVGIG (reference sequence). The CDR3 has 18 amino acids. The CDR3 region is CAWREGWGDRSYNSPLHF. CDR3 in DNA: TGTGCCTGGAGGGAAGGGTGGGGGGACCGCTCCTATAATTCACCCCTCCACTTT.

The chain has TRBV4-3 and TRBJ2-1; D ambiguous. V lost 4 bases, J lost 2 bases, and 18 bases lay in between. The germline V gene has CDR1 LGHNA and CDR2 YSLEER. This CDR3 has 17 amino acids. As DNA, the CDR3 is TGCGCCAGCAGCCCCCAAGAGGTTCACGGTGCCTACAATGAGCAGTTCTTC. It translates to CASSPQEVHGAYNEQFF.

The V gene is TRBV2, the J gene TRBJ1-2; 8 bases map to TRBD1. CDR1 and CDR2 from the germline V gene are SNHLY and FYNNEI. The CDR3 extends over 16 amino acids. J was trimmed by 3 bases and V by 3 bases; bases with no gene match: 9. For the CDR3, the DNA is TGTGCCAGCAGTGAGGAAGCAGGGGGCGAGTACTATGGCTACACCTTC. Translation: CASSEEAGGEYYGYTF. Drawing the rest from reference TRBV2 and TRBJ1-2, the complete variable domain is EPEVTQTPSHQVTQMGQEVILRCVPISNHLYFYWYRQILGQKVEFLVSFYNNEISEKSEIFDDQFSVERPDGSNFTLKIRSTKLEDSAMYFCASSEEAGGEYYGYTFGSGTRLTVV.

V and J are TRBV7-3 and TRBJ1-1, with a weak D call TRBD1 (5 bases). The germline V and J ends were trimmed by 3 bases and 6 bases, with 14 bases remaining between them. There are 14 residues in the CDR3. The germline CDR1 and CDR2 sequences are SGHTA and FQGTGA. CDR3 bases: TGTGCCAGCAGCTTTCAGGGTTCTATCTCTGAAGCTTTCTTT. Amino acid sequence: CASSFQGSISEAFF.

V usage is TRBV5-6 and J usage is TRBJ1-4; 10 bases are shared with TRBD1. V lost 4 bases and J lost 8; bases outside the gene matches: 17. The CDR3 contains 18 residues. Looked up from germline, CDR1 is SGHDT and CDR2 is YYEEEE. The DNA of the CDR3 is TGTGCCAGCAGCCGACCAGCCGGGACAGGGGCCAGAGGGGAAAAACTGTTTTTT. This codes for CASSRPAGTGARGEKLFF.

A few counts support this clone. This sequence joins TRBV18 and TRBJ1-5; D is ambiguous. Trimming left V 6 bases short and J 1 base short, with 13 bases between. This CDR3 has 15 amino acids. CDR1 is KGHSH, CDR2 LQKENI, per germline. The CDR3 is CASSSRGDSNQPQHF. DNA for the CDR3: TGTGCCAGCTCCTCCCGGGGAGACAGCAATCAGCCCCAGCATTTT.

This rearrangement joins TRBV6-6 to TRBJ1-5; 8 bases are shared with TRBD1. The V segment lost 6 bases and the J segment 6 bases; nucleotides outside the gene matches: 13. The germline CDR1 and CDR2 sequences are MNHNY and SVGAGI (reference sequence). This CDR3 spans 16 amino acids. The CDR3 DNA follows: TGTGCCAGCAGACTCGACCCCGGACAGGGCCTTCAGCCCCAGCATTTT. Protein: CASRLDPGQGLQPQHF.

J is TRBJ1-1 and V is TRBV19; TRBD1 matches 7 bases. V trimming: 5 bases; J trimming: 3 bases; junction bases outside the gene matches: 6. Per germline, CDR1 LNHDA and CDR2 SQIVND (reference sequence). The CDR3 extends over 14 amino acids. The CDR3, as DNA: TGTGCCAGTAGTCCCAGGGGGTGGGACACTGAAGCTTTCTTT. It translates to CASSPRGWDTEAFF.

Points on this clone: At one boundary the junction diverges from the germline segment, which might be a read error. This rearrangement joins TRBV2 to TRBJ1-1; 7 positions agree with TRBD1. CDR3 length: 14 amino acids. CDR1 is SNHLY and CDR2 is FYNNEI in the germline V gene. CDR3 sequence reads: CASREDRVTTEAFF. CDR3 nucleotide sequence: TGTGCCAGCAGGGAAGACAGGGTTACCACTGAAGCTTTCTTT.

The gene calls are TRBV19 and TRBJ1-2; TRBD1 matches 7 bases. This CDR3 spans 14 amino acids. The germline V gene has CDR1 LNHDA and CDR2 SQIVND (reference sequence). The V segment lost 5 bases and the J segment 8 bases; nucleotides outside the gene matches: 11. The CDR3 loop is CASSRQGSGYGYTF. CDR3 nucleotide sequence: TGTGCCAGTAGTCGACAGGGAAGTGGTTACGGCTACACCTTC.

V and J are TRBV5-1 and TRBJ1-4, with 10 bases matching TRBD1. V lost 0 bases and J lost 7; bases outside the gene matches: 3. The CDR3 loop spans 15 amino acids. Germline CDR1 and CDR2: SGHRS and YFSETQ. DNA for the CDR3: TGCGCCAGCAGCTTGGGGACAGGGGGAGGTGAAAAACTGTTTTTT. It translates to CASSLGTGGGEKLFF.

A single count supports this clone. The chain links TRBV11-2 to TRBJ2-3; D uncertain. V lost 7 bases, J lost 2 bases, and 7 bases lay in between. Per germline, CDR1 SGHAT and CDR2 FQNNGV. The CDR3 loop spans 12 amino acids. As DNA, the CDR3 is TGTGCCAGCACCCCAAACACAGATACGCAGTATTTT. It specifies CASTPNTDTQYF.

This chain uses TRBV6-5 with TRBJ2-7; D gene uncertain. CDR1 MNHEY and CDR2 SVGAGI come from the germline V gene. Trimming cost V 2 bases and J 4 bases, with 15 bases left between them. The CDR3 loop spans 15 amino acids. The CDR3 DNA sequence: TGTGCCAGCAGTTACGCGGATCTCTCTACATACGAGCAGTACTTC. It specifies CASSYADLSTYEQYF.

CDR3 residues: CASSYGRVVETQYF. In nucleotides, the CDR3 is TGTGCCAGCAGTTACGGCAGGGTCGTAGAGACCCAGTACTTC. The genes are TRBV6-5 and TRBJ2-5; D might be TRBD1 (5 bases). The CDR3 extends over 14 amino acids. Germline CDR1 is MNHEY and CDR2 is SVGAGI. Trimming stripped 2 bases from V and 4 bases from J, with 11 bases between.

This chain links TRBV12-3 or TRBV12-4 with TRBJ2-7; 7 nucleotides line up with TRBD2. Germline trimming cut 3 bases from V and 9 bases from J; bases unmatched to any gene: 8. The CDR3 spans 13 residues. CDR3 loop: CASSFKGPGGQYF. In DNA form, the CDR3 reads TGTGCCAGCAGTTTTAAAGGACCGGGGGGGCAGTACTTC.

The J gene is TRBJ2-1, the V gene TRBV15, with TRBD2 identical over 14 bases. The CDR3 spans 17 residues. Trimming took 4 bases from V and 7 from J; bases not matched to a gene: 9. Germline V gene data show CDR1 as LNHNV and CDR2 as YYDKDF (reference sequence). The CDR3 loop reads CATSNRLAGGFVNEQFF. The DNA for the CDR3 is TGTGCCACCAGCAACCGACTAGCGGGGGGGTTCGTAAATGAGCAGTTCTTC.

CDR3 amino acids: CATLAGAGRFTDTQYF. Written as DNA, the CDR3 is TGTGCCACCCTAGCGGGGGCCGGGAGGTTCACAGATACGCAGTATTTT. V usage is TRBV10-3 and J usage is TRBJ2-3; 10 bases are shared with TRBD2. V gave up 10 bases and J gave up 2 bases; unmatched junction bases: 12. Germline V gene sequence: CDR1 ENHRY, CDR2 SYGVKD. The CDR3 length is 16 residues.

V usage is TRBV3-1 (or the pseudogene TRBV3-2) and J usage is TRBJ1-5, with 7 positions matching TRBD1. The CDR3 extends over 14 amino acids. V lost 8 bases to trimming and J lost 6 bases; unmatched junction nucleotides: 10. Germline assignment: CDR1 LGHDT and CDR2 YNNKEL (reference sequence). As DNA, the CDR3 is TGTGCCAGCGGTCTTTCAGGGGGAAGTCAGCCCCAGCATTTT. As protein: CASGLSGGSQPQHF.

The CDR3 sequence is CASSQDEGGATSADTQYF. CDR3 coding DNA: TGCGCCAGCAGCCAGGATGAGGGGGGAGCCACTAGCGCAGATACGCAGTATTTT. The rearrangement links TRBV4-3 to TRBJ2-3; maybe TRBD2 (7 bases). CDR1 LGHNA and CDR2 YSLEER come from the germline V gene. Trimming shortened V by 3 bases and J by 4 bases, and 23 bases separated the two germline ends. The CDR3 is made up of 18 amino acids.

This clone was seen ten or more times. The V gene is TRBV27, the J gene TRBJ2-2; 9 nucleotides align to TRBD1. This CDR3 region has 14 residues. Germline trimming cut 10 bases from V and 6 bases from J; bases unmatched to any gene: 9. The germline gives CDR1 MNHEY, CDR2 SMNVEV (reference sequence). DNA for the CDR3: TGTGCCACCCGGGACAGGGTTTTCCCCGGGGAGCTGTTTTTT. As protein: CATRDRVFPGELFF.

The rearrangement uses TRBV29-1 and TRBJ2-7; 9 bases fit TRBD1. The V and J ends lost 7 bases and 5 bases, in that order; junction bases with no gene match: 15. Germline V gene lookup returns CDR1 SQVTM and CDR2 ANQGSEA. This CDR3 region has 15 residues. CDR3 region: CSARIRDRGKNEQYF. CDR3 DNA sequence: TGCAGCGCCCGAATTCGAGACAGGGGGAAGAACGAGCAGTACTTC.

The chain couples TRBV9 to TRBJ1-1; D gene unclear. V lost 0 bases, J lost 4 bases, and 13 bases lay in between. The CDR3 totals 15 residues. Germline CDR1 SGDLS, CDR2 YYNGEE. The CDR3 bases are TGTGCCAGCAGCGTAGCGGCGGGGTCGGGCACTGAAGCTTTCTTT. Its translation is CASSVAAGSGTEAFF.

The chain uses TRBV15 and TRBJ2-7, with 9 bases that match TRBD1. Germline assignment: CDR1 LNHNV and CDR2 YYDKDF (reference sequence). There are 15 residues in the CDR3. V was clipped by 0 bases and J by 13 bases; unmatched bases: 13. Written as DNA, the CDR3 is TGTGCCACCAGCAGAGATCGGGGGACAGGGACCCCGGCTTACTTC. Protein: CATSRDRGTGTPAYF.

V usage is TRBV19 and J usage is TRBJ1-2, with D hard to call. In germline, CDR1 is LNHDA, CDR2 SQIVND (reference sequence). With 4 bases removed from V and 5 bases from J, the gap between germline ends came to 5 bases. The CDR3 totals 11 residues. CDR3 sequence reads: CASSSRYGYTF. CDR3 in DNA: TGTGCCAGTAGTAGCAGATATGGCTACACCTTC. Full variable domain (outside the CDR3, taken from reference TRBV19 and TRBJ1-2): DGGITQSPKYLFRKEGQNVTLSCEQNLNHDAMYWYRQDPGQGLRLIYYSQIVNDFQKGDIAEGYSVSREKKESFPLTVTSAQKNPTAFYLCASSSRYGYTFGSGTRLTVV.

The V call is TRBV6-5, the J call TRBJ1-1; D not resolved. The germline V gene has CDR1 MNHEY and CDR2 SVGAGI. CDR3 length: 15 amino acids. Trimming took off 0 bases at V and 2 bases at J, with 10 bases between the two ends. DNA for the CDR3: TGTGCCAGCAGTTACTCCGGGTGGATTAACACTGAAGCTTTCTTT. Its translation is CASSYSGWINTEAFF.

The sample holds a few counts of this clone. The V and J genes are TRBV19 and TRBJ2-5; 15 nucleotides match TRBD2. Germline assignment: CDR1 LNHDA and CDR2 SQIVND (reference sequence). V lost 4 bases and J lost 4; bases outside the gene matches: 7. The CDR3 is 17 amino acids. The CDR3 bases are TGTGCCAGTAGTACCCAGGGACTAGCGGGGGGTCGAGAGACCCAGTACTTC. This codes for CASSTQGLAGGRETQYF.

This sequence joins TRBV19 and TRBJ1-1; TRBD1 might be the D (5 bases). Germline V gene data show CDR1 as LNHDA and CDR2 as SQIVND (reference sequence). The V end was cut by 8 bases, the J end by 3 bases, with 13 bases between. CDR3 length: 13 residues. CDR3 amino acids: CASWGRYYTEAFF. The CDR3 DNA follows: TGTGCCAGTTGGGGCAGGTACTACACTGAAGCTTTCTTT.

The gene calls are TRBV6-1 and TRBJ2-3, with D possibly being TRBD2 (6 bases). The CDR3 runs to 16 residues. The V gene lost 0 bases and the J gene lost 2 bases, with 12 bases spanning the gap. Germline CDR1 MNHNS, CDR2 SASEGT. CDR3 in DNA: TGTGCCAGCAGTGAAGCTCTCGGGGGAATCACAGATACGCAGTATTTT. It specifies CASSEALGGITDTQYF.